Sequencing of this TCR beta chain was carried out in a study of blood T cell repertoires in COVID-19. About the study: Specimens from acute and convalescent COVID-19 originated in the United States, Italy and Spain. Nucleic acid was either cDNA or gDNA, and it came from T cells, B-cell-depleted T cells, or PBMCs.

The Seattle patients joined while their infection was active and were tracked longitudinally afterward. The CDR3 runs 15 residues. V dropped 1 base and J dropped 4 bases, with 13 bases sitting between them. Per germline, CDR1 LGHDT and CDR2 YNNKEL (reference sequence). Methods used by the authors: Amplified reference gene primers provided the basis for estimating nucleated cell counts. Data came from immunoSEQ multiplex PCR; TCRdb stores just in-frame clones and leaves some out. V, J and clone size were drawn from that table, and D and trimming were deduced from the DNA. Of more than 200,000 clones listed, around 84% are singletons.

Sequenced input: peripheral blood. The chain recombines TRBV3-1 (or the pseudogene TRBV3-2) with TRBJ1-1; D may be TRBD1 (6 bases). The sequence came from a man aged 50 or older with COVID-19, enrolled during active disease. CDR3: CASSQAAGAGTEAFF. In DNA, the CDR3 is TGTGCCAGCAGCCAAGCCGCGGGGGCTGGCACTGAAGCTTTCTTT.